This TCR beta chain was recovered during a study of control samples from healthy donors and cancer patients. Some clones are missing from TCRdb's copy, which holds only in-frame ones; the method was immunoSEQ multiplex PCR. The profile covers 150,000 to 180,000 clones, with around 96% appearing a single time and around 6.1% taken by the ten largest. This TCR came from a man aged 35 to 55 in good health. The material sequenced was blood.

Written as DNA, the CDR3 is TGTGCCAGCAGCTGGGGACTAGCGGGCCTAACCGGGGAGCTGTTTTTT. It is translated as CASSWGLAGLTGELFF. The chain recombines TRBV7-2 with TRBJ2-2; 12 bases map to TRBD2. Germline V lookup: CDR1 SGHTA, CDR2 FQGNSA. V lost 4 bases, J lost 5 bases, and 5 bases stayed unmatched. CDR3 size: 16 residues. Supplemented by reference TRBV7-2 and TRBJ2-2, the full variable domain reads GAGVSQSPSNKVTEKGKDVELRCDPISGHTALYWYRQSLGQGLEFLIYFQGNSAPDKSGLPSDRFSAERTGGSVSTLTIQRTQQEDSAVYLCASSWGLAGLTGELFFGEGSRLTVL.